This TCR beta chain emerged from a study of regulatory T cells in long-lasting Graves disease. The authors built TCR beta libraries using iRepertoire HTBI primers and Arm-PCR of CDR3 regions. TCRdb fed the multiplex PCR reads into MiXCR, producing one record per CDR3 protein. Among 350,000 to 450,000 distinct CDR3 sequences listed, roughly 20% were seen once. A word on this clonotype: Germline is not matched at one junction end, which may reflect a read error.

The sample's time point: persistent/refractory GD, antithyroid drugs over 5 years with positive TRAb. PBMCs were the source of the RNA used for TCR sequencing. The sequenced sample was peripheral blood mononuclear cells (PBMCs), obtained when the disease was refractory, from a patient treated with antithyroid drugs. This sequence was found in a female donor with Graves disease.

CDR3 sequence: CASSQSGGQGTFGF. The CDR3 nucleotides read TGTGCCAGCAGCCAATCGGGCGGACAGGGGACGTTCGGCTTC. This chain links TRBV7-9 with TRBJ2-7; 9 bases agree with TRBD1. The CDR3 runs to 14 residues. Germline V gene lookup returns CDR1 SEHNR and CDR2 FQNEAQ (reference sequence). Supplemented by reference TRBV7-9 and TRBJ2-7, the full variable domain reads DTGVSQNPRHKITKRGQNVTFRCDPISEHNRLYWYRQTLGQGPEFLTYFQNEAQLEKSRLLSDRFSAERPKGSFSTLEIQRTEQGDSAMYLCASSQSGGQGTFGFGPGTRLTVT.